This TCR beta chain was sequenced for a study of T cell responses to AZD1222 COVID-19 vaccine. Concerning this clone itself: What it binds is not known.

Trimming left V 2 bases short and J 1 base short, with 8 bases between. The CDR3 has 14 residues. Germline CDR1 and CDR2: ENHRY and SYGVKD. The data were produced by immunoSEQ multiplex PCR, yet TCRdb's version contains in-frame clones alone and is incomplete. Of fewer than 90,000 clones in the sample, roughly 88% are singletons; the top ten hold approximately 10%. Whole-study results and caveats: The peak T cell response came first, and repertoires were sampled only after it.

Sequences were derived from peripheral blood, sampled on day 0 of AZD1222 vaccination. The chain uses TRBV10-3 and TRBJ1-1; D is ambiguous. The receptor's source is an adult in good health. The CDR3, as DNA: TGTGCCATCAGTGAGAGTTGGGGGAACACTGAAGCTTTCTTT. Its translation is CAISESWGNTEAFF.